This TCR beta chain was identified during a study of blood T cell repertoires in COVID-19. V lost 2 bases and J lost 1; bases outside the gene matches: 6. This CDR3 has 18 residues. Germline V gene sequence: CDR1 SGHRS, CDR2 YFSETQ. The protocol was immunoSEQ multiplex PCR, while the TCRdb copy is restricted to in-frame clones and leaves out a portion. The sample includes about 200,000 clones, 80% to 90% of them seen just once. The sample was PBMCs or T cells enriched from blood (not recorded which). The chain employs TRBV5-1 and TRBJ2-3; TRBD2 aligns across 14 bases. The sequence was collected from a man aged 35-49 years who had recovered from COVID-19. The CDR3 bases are TGCGCCAGCAGCTTAGGGACTAGCGGGAGCTTCGGCACAGATACGCAGTATTTT. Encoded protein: CASSLGTSGSFGTDTQYF.